The next 30 T cell receptor beta chains were all read from a single sample in a study of blood T cell repertoires in COVID-19. Here immunoSEQ multiplex PCR was the method, and the copy in TCRdb shows in-frame clones only, minus some. This table has around 150,000 clones, around 81% appearing once. Sequences were obtained from peripheral blood. The receptors here all came from a man aged 55 to 69 with active or convalescent COVID-19.

The rearrangement joins TRBV10-3 to TRBJ2-5; TRBD1 agrees at 7 bases. Germline CDR1 is ENHRY and CDR2 is SYGVKD. This CDR3 comprises 13 residues. The V gene end was trimmed by 2 bases and the J gene end by 4 bases; junction bases not matched to a gene: 1. CDR3 sequence reads: CAISETGVETQYF. Here the CDR3 DNA reads TGTGCCATCAGTGAGACAGGGGTAGAGACCCAGTACTTC.

This clone was recorded a few times. In DNA form, the CDR3 reads TGCGCCAGCAGCTTGGAGGAGCCGGGACAGGGGGCCTACGAGCAGTACTTC. Protein sequence: CASSLEEPGQGAYEQYF. The V gene is TRBV5-1, the J gene TRBJ2-7; 11 positions match TRBD1. The germline V gene has CDR1 SGHRS and CDR2 YFSETQ. The CDR3 is 17 residues long. Unmatched junction bases numbered 7, after V lost 0 bases and J lost 2 bases.

The rearrangement joins TRBV5-1 to TRBJ2-5; 9 nucleotides match TRBD1. CDR1 is SGHRS, CDR2 YFSETQ, per germline. V lost 7 bases and J lost 5; bases outside the gene matches: 12. The CDR3 length is 15 residues. For the CDR3, the DNA is TGCGCCAGCGGACAGGGGACCCCGAAACCCGAGACCCAGTACTTC. It is translated as CASGQGTPKPETQYF.

In this sample, this clone turned up once. The same CDR3 arises from other DNA sequences in this sample as well. The chain carries TRBV11-3 and TRBJ2-3; D gene ambiguous. Germline lookup yields CDR1 SGHNT and CDR2 YENEEA. Trimming removed 2 bases at V and 0 bases at J, with 6 bases between. CDR3 length: 14 amino acids. CDR3 in DNA: TGTGCCAGCAGCTTAACAGCTAGCACAGATACGCAGTATTTT. Its protein is CASSLTASTDTQYF.

This clone was observed once. V and J are TRBV5-1 and TRBJ2-3; 10 bases align to TRBD2. The V gene end was trimmed by 3 bases and the J gene end by 2 bases; junction bases not matched to a gene: 6. Germline V gives CDR1 SGHRS, CDR2 YFSETQ. The CDR3 contains 16 residues. CDR3 residues: CASSSGTSALTDTQYF. As DNA, the CDR3 is TGCGCCAGCAGCTCCGGGACTAGCGCCCTCACAGATACGCAGTATTTT.

This clone was seen a single time. V and J are TRBV5-6 and TRBJ1-5, with a weak D call TRBD1 (5 bases). From germline, CDR1 is SGHDT and CDR2 YYEEEE. V lost 0 bases to trimming and J lost 3 bases, with 10 bases between them. The CDR3 covers 15 residues. The CDR3, as DNA: TGTGCCAGCAGCTTGGGACAGCGTCACAATCAGCCCCAGCATTTT. Residues: CASSLGQRHNQPQHF.

This clone was seen a handful of times. The V gene is TRBV6-5, the J gene TRBJ1-1; 7 positions match TRBD1. This CDR3 has 13 amino acids. Germline CDR1 MNHEY, CDR2 SVGAGI. V lost 6 bases, J lost 5 bases, and 6 bases stayed unmatched. In DNA form, the CDR3 reads TGTGCCAGCAGCGACAGGGTTGTGACTGAAGCTTTCTTT. Residues: CASSDRVVTEAFF.

Remarks on this clone: Sequence at one end of the junction differs from germline and may be a read error. The chain employs TRBV4-1 and TRBJ2-3, with 7 nucleotides matching TRBD2. The CDR3 loop spans 13 amino acids. Germline V gene sequence: CDR1 MGHRA, CDR2 YSYEKL. The CDR3 spells CASSQGLVDTQYF. CDR3 nucleotides: TGCGCCAGCAGTCAAGGACTAGTGGATACGCAGTATTTT.

This rearrangement joins TRBV3-1 (or the pseudogene TRBV3-2) to TRBJ2-3; 7 bases map to TRBD2. This CDR3 comprises 16 residues. V lost 1 base, J lost 5 bases, and 9 bases stayed unmatched. Germline V gene lookup returns CDR1 LGHDT and CDR2 YNNKEL (reference sequence). CDR3 in amino acids: CASSQVETSVRDTQYF. The CDR3 DNA sequence: TGTGCCAGCAGCCAAGTGGAAACTAGCGTGAGAGATACGCAGTATTTT.

The J gene is TRBJ2-5, the V gene TRBV2; TRBD2 matches 8 bases. CDR3 size: 15 residues. With V trimmed by 4 bases and J by 2 bases, 6 bases remained unmatched. CDR1 is SNHLY and CDR2 is FYNNEI in the germline V gene. The CDR3 region is CASSGAAGVQETQYF. The CDR3 nucleotides are TGTGCCAGCAGTGGGGCAGCGGGGGTTCAAGAGACCCAGTACTTC.

CDR3 sequence reads: CASSPLSGRGDTQYF. Written as DNA, the CDR3 is TGTGCCAGCAGCCCCCTGAGCGGGAGAGGAGATACGCAGTATTTT. This rearrangement joins TRBV6-5 to TRBJ2-3; 8 bases align to TRBD2. V lost 6 bases to trimming and J lost 5 bases; unmatched junction nucleotides: 10. The CDR3 length is 15 residues. The germline V gene has CDR1 MNHEY and CDR2 SVGAGI.

In this sample, this clone turned up a few times. The chain uses TRBV29-1 and TRBJ2-1, with 9 positions matching TRBD2. With V trimmed by 7 bases and J by 2 bases, 6 bases remained unmatched. This CDR3 has 14 amino acids. CDR1 is SQVTM and CDR2 is ANQGSEA in the germline V gene. CDR3 coding DNA: TGCAGCGGTTTAGCGGGAGTCCCCTACAATGAGCAGTTCTTC. Its translation: CSGLAGVPYNEQFF.

The rearrangement uses TRBV15 and TRBJ1-4; 9 bases map to TRBD1. CDR1 is LNHNV, CDR2 YYDKDF, per germline (reference sequence). The CDR3 contains 16 residues. The V and J ends lost 1 base and 10 bases, in that order; junction bases with no gene match: 10. The CDR3: CATSRGGQGVGGKLFF. In DNA, the CDR3 is TGTGCCACCAGCAGAGGGGGACAGGGTGTGGGTGGAAAACTGTTTTTT.

This chain uses TRBV5-1 with TRBJ1-2; 7 bases agree with TRBD1. Germline V lookup: CDR1 SGHRS, CDR2 YFSETQ. The ends lost 2 bases at V and 4 bases at J; junction bases unmatched: 8. The CDR3 is made up of 15 amino acids. CDR3 region: CASSFSTGSAYGYTF. In DNA form, the CDR3 reads TGCGCCAGCAGCTTCTCGACAGGGTCCGCCTATGGCTACACCTTC.

This clone was seen more than once but under ten times. This chain connects TRBV11-2 to TRBJ1-2, with D perhaps TRBD1 (6 bases). The CDR3 is made up of 14 amino acids. The V gene lost 0 bases and the J gene lost 4 bases, with 9 bases spanning the gap. Germline CDR1 is SGHAT and CDR2 is FQNNGV. The CDR3 spells CASSLDGGPYGYTF. The CDR3 DNA sequence: TGTGCCAGCAGCTTAGACGGGGGGCCCTATGGCTACACCTTC.

The chain recombines TRBV2 with TRBJ2-7, with 8 bases aligning to TRBD1. Germline V gene sequence: CDR1 SNHLY, CDR2 FYNNEI. There are 15 residues in the CDR3. The V and J ends lost 2 bases and 4 bases, in that order; junction bases with no gene match: 7. This CDR3 reads CASSERSGGRYEQYF. For the CDR3, the DNA is TGTGCCAGCAGTGAAAGGTCAGGGGGCCGATACGAGCAGTACTTC.

This clone was observed once. The V and J genes are TRBV2 and TRBJ2-7; 8 positions match TRBD1. The germline V gene has CDR1 SNHLY and CDR2 FYNNEI. CDR3 length equals 14 residues. Trimming took 6 bases from V and 0 from J; bases not matched to a gene: 4. CDR3 bases: TGTGCCAGCAGAGGACAGGGTCTCTCCTACGAGCAGTACTTC. Protein: CASRGQGLSYEQYF.

The genes are TRBV7-9 and TRBJ2-7, with 10 bases aligning to TRBD2. The length of the CDR3 is 14 residues. V lost 5 bases, J lost 5 bases, and 6 bases stayed unmatched. Germline values: CDR1 SEHNR, CDR2 FQNEAQ (reference sequence). The CDR3 sequence is CASSSLAGADEQYF. DNA of the CDR3: TGTGCCAGCAGCAGTCTAGCGGGAGCGGACGAGCAGTACTTC.

This clone was seen a few times. Here the CDR3 reads CASQGADQPQHF. The CDR3 DNA sequence: TGTGCCTCCCAGGGGGCGGATCAGCCCCAGCATTTT. V and J are TRBV24-1 and TRBJ1-5; 8 positions agree with TRBD1. This CDR3 spans 12 amino acids. V was pared by 12 bases and J by 5 bases, with 5 bases of the junction left unmatched. Per germline, CDR1 KGHDR and CDR2 SFDVKD.

This sequence joins TRBV5-1 and TRBJ2-1, with 7 positions matching TRBD2. Germline CDR1 is SGHRS and CDR2 is YFSETQ. The junction had 7 bases not matched to a gene; V was cut back by 2 bases and J by 5 bases. The CDR3 covers 15 residues. The CDR3 region is CASSFAGEINNEQFF. The CDR3 DNA follows: TGCGCCAGCAGCTTTGCGGGAGAGATCAACAATGAGCAGTTCTTC.

This chain joins TRBV18 and TRBJ2-3; the D gene is possibly TRBD1 (5 bases). The CDR3 totals 13 residues. The germline gives CDR1 KGHSH, CDR2 LQKENI. Trimming removed 4 bases at V and 5 bases at J, with 10 bases between. The CDR3 loop reads CASSLGQEDTQYF. The CDR3 bases are TGTGCCAGCTCACTGGGGCAGGAAGATACGCAGTATTTT.

The gene calls are TRBV6-5 and TRBJ2-2; TRBD1 matches 7 bases. The germline V gene encodes CDR1 MNHEY and CDR2 SVGAGI. Trimming removed 0 bases from V and 5 bases from J; junction bases left unmatched: 6. This CDR3 has 16 amino acids. The CDR3 region has the DNA TGTGCCAGCAGTTACTCGACGACAGGGCGGACCGGGGAGCTGTTTTTT. Residues: CASSYSTTGRTGELFF.

The rearrangement uses TRBV6-4 and TRBJ1-1; unclear D gene. This CDR3 has 24 residues. Germline V gene lookup returns CDR1 MRHNA and CDR2 SNTAGT. V lost 2 bases and J 6 bases, leaving 43 bases between the germline ends. The CDR3 loop reads CASSDPSTFRQNSYVQRIRAEAFF. CDR3 in DNA: TGTGCCAGCAGTGACCCTTCGACTTTCCGCCAGAATTCTTATGTTCAAAGAATTCGGGCTGAAGCTTTCTTT.

This chain connects TRBV15 to TRBJ2-4, with 9 positions matching TRBD1. CDR1 LNHNV and CDR2 YYDKDF come from the germline V gene (reference sequence). J gave up 8 bases and V 0 bases, and 8 bases lay outside the gene matches. This CDR3 is 16 amino acids long. The CDR3 DNA reads as TGTGCCACCAGCAGAGATTTAGGGACAGGGTCGGACATTCAGTACTTC. Translated: CATSRDLGTGSDIQYF.

V usage is TRBV5-1 and J usage is TRBJ2-5; 13 positions match TRBD2. The length of the CDR3 is 17 residues. Germline values: CDR1 SGHRS, CDR2 YFSETQ. V dropped 4 bases and J dropped 5; count of bases not matched to a gene: 11. CDR3 nucleotide sequence: TGCGCCAGCAGCGCCGCCGGGACTAGCGGGGTCGCGGAGACCCAGTACTTC. It specifies CASSAAGTSGVAETQYF.

CDR3 nucleotide sequence: TGTGCCAGCAGCCAATTAGGACAGACCAGGCAGCCCCAGCATTTT. It encodes CASSQLGQTRQPQHF. V usage is TRBV14 and J usage is TRBJ1-5, with D possibly matching TRBD1 (6 bases). The CDR3 runs 15 residues. Germline V gene lookup returns CDR1 SGHDN and CDR2 FVKESK. Deletions cut 2 bases from V and 7 bases from J, with 15 bases between.

The chain is built from TRBV28 and TRBJ2-2; TRBD2 agrees at 9 bases. The germline V gene encodes CDR1 MDHEN and CDR2 SYDVKM. Trimming cost V 5 bases and J 5 bases; bases outside gene matches: 3. The CDR3 runs to 14 residues. In nucleotides, the CDR3 is TGTGCCAGCAGTGGACTAGCGTGGACCGGGGAGCTGTTTTTT. The encoded protein is CASSGLAWTGELFF.

The chain links TRBV5-6 to TRBJ1-6; 8 bases match TRBD1. V dropped 2 bases and J dropped 6; count of bases not matched to a gene: 4. The CDR3 has 15 amino acids. Germline V gene sequence: CDR1 SGHDT, CDR2 YYEEEE. The CDR3 sequence is CASSFPGQVNSPLHF. CDR3 sequence (DNA): TGTGCCAGCAGCTTCCCGGGACAGGTTAATTCACCCCTCCACTTT.

The CDR3 sequence: CASSNHQGYSNQPQHF. In nucleotides, the CDR3 is TGTGCCAGTAGCAACCACCAGGGATATAGCAATCAGCCCCAGCATTTT. This sequence joins TRBV19 and TRBJ1-5, with a weak D call TRBD1 (5 bases). Trimming took off 6 bases at V and 0 bases at J, with 15 bases between the two ends. In germline, CDR1 is LNHDA, CDR2 SQIVND (reference sequence). This CDR3 is 16 amino acids long.

This chain links TRBV5-6 with TRBJ2-7, with TRBD1 identical over 9 bases. The germline gives CDR1 SGHDT, CDR2 YYEEEE. This CDR3 region has 15 residues. The junction had 6 bases not matched to a gene; V was cut back by 4 bases and J by 1 base. The DNA for the CDR3 is TGTGCCAGCAGCAAGGGACAGGGCAGATCCTACGAGCAGTACTTC. It is translated as CASSKGQGRSYEQYF. Full variable domain (outside the CDR3, taken from reference TRBV5-6 and TRBJ2-7): DAGVTQSPTHLIKTRGQQVTLRCSPKSGHDTVSWYQQALGQGPQFIFQYYEEEERQRGNFPDRFSGHQFPNYSSELNVNALLLGDSALYLCASSKGQGRSYEQYFGPGTRLTVT.